These T cell receptor beta chains were read from a single sample in a study of blood T cell repertoires in COVID-19. The table came from immunoSEQ multiplex PCR; TCRdb's copy has only in-frame clones and leaves some out. Among hundreds of thousands of clones listed, 88% were seen once. Input material: peripheral blood. The source is a woman in her thirties or forties who had recovered from COVID-19. Each CDR3 is given with its conserved first and last residue. Each record gives: V gene, clone size, J gene, CDR3 protein. The size entry is marked missing in some rows and otherwise reads once, few, many or a size class.

TRBV6-2/TRBV6-3,.,TRBJ1-1,CASSPRDRGRNTEAFF
TRBV6-5,.,TRBJ2-7,CASTDQASGIYEQYF
TRBV6-1,.,TRBJ1-1,CASRDSSNEAFF
TRBV29-1,.,TRBJ1-2,CSAQGSDGYTF
TRBV2,.,TRBJ2-3,CASSGGLAPTDTQYF
TRBV7-2,.,TRBJ1-2,CASSAGPNYGYTF
TRBV19,.,TRBJ2-3,CASRRWEALGTQYF
TRBV7-9,.,TRBJ2-7,CASSPQGGGGRTYEQYF
TRBV19,few,TRBJ1-3,CASTPDRGESSGNTIYF
TRBV2,.,TRBJ1-2,CASSPRGTGEGGYTF
TRBV19,.,TRBJ2-1,CASSGLAGGDEQFF
TRBV25-1,.,TRBJ1-5,CASSETAGGQPQHF
TRBV6-6,.,TRBJ2-7,CASSPRTGSLSYEQYF
TRBV7-3,few,TRBJ2-2,CASSPQATGELFF
TRBV5-8,.,TRBJ1-4,CASRSVANGSPRGFF
TRBV27,.,TRBJ1-2,CASSFPGRGRDGYTF
TRBV6-5,.,TRBJ2-7,CASSHRDRALEQYF
TRBV18,.,TRBJ2-3,CASSHTQVGTDTQYF
TRBV5-4,.,TRBJ2-2,CASSPPDTGELFF
TRBV7-2,.,TRBJ2-1,CASSALRSGSLKFF
TRBV12-3/TRBV12-4,.,TRBJ1-2,CASSHNRDGGYTF
TRBV19,few,TRBJ2-2,CASSLGRGAAGELFF
TRBV11-3,.,TRBJ2-5,CASSPADSAPRLQETQYF
TRBV6-6,.,TRBJ2-5,CASTGGWETQYF
TRBV5-1,once,TRBJ1-1,CASSFRGAAEAFF
TRBV19,few,TRBJ1-1,CASRLGGAGTEAFF